These 19 T cell receptor beta chains came from one sample sequenced in a study of blood T cell repertoires in COVID-19. Clones were read by immunoSEQ multiplex PCR, and TCRdb kept only the in-frame ones, dropping some. Of 250,000 or so clones listed, about 85% were seen once; the top ten hold 5% to 8%. The sequenced sample was PBMCs or T cells enriched from blood (not recorded which). The receptors here all came from a woman aged 50 to 65 who had been exposed to COVID-19.

The chain is built from TRBV7-3 and TRBJ2-1; D gene ambiguous. The CDR3 is 15 residues long. Trimming removed 4 bases from V and 0 bases from J, with 10 bases in between. Germline CDR1 and CDR2: SGHTA and FQGTGA. The CDR3 sequence is CASSSGRSSYNEQFF. The CDR3 DNA reads TGTGCCAGCAGCTCTGGAAGGAGCTCCTACAATGAGCAGTTCTTC.

The V and J genes are TRBV10-3 and TRBJ2-2; perhaps TRBD2 as D (5 bases). The germline CDR1 and CDR2 sequences are ENHRY and SYGVKD. Deletions cut 6 bases from V and 4 bases from J, with 12 bases between. The CDR3 extends over 14 amino acids. This CDR3 is CAIREEELTGELFF. The CDR3 DNA reads TGTGCCATCAGGGAGGAAGAGCTCACCGGGGAGCTGTTTTTT.

The CDR3 here is CAISESPGQGNQPQHF. The CDR3 bases are TGTGCCATCAGTGAGTCTCCGGGACAGGGCAATCAGCCCCAGCATTTT. This chain uses TRBV10-3 with TRBJ1-5, with 8 bases that match TRBD1. Germline V lookup: CDR1 ENHRY, CDR2 SYGVKD. The V gene end was trimmed by 0 bases and the J gene end by 2 bases; junction bases not matched to a gene: 3. This CDR3 has 16 amino acids.

V gene TRBV11-2 combines with J gene TRBJ1-1, with TRBD1 matching 9 bases. V was pared by 8 bases and J by 4 bases, with 8 bases of the junction left unmatched. The CDR3 is 14 residues long. Germline V CDR1 and CDR2: SGHAT, FQNNGV. CDR3 sequence: CASGYRGRFTEAFF. Written as DNA, the CDR3 is TGTGCCAGCGGTTACAGGGGGCGCTTCACTGAAGCTTTCTTT.

The CDR3 sequence: CATEEDSANTEAFF. CDR3 DNA sequence: TGTGCCACCGAAGAAGACAGCGCGAACACTGAAGCTTTCTTT. J is TRBJ1-1 and V is TRBV10-3; maybe TRBD1 (5 bases). Germline assignment: CDR1 ENHRY and CDR2 SYGVKD. The CDR3 runs to 14 residues. V dropped 10 bases and J dropped 1 base, with 16 bases sitting between them.

The V call is TRBV7-9, the J call TRBJ1-2, with D perhaps TRBD1 (5 bases). Germline lookup yields CDR1 SEHNR and CDR2 FQNEAQ (reference sequence). Trimming shortened V by 5 bases and J by 5 bases, and 15 bases separated the two germline ends. The CDR3 runs 14 residues. The chain's CDR3 is CASSPDSSSYGYTF. CDR3 DNA: TGTGCCAGCAGCCCCGACAGCTCCTCTTATGGCTACACCTTC.

This rearrangement joins TRBV5-1 to TRBJ1-1, with 7 nucleotides matching TRBD1. The CDR3 has 14 residues. Germline CDR1 reads SGHRS; CDR2 reads YFSETQ. V lost 3 bases, J lost 1 base, and 3 bases stayed unmatched. The DNA for the CDR3 is TGCGCCAGCAGCTCTAGACAGGGGAACACTGAAGCTTTCTTT. Amino acids: CASSSRQGNTEAFF. The full variable domain, with the rest looked up from reference TRBV5-1 and TRBJ1-1, is KAGVTQTPRYLIKTRGQQVTLSCSPISGHRSVSWYQQTPGQGLQFLFEYFSETQRNKGNFPGRFSGRQFSNSRSEMNVSTLELGDSALYLCASSSRQGNTEAFFGQGTRLTVV.

The genes are TRBV2 and TRBJ1-6, with 7 nucleotides matching TRBD1. Germline trimming cut 0 bases from V and 8 bases from J; bases unmatched to any gene: 7. The germline gives CDR1 SNHLY, CDR2 FYNNEI. This CDR3 is built from 16 residues. DNA for the CDR3: TGTGCCAGCAGTGAAGCGGGGACAGACGTCCATTCACCCCTCCACTTT. Residues: CASSEAGTDVHSPLHF.

The CDR3 here is CASRELKRGAHYEQYF. CDR3 DNA: TGTGCCAGCAGGGAGCTCAAGCGGGGGGCCCACTACGAGCAGTACTTC. The chain employs TRBV28 and TRBJ2-7, with 9 bases identical to TRBD2. CDR1 and CDR2 from the germline V gene are MDHEN and SYDVKM. V was clipped by 6 bases and J by 3 bases; unmatched bases: 12. CDR3 length: 16 amino acids.

The CDR3 protein is CASSARRGDGTDTQYF. CDR3 DNA: TGTGCCAGTAGTGCCCGACGGGGGGACGGCACAGATACGCAGTATTTT. The chain combines TRBV19 with TRBJ2-3; TRBD2 agrees at 7 bases. The CDR3 spans 16 residues. The V gene's germline CDR1 is LNHDA and CDR2 SQIVND (reference sequence). With 5 bases clipped from V and 1 base from J, the junction kept 9 bases outside the gene matches.

The chain couples TRBV2 to TRBJ1-2; D call uncertain. Trimming shortened V by 3 bases and J by 2 bases, and 13 bases separated the two germline ends. The CDR3 consists of 15 residues. Germline CDR1 SNHLY, CDR2 FYNNEI. CDR3 region: CASSDEGQSNYGYTF. In DNA form, the CDR3 reads TGTGCCAGCAGTGATGAGGGTCAATCAAACTATGGCTACACCTTC.

In this sample, this clone turned up a few times. V and J are TRBV6-1 and TRBJ2-5; TRBD1 matches at 12 bases. The J segment lost 5 bases and the V segment lost 2 bases, leaving 3 bases of the junction unmatched. Germline CDR1 MNHNS, CDR2 SASEGT. The length of the CDR3 is 15 residues. This CDR3 is CASSESGTGGETQYF. CDR3 sequence (DNA): TGTGCCAGCAGTGAATCCGGGACAGGGGGCGAGACCCAGTACTTC.

V is TRBV5-1 and J is TRBJ2-7, with D hard to call. The CDR3 runs to 15 residues. Germline lookup yields CDR1 SGHRS and CDR2 YFSETQ. The ends were cut back, 4 bases at V and 4 bases at J, with 18 bases in the middle. The CDR3 here is CASSESAAKHYEQYF. The CDR3, as DNA: TGCGCCAGCAGCGAAAGCGCGGCTAAGCATTACGAGCAGTACTTC.

This sequence joins TRBV19 and TRBJ1-2; D gene uncertain. V was cut by 0 bases and J by 4 bases, with 6 bases left in between. Germline V CDR1 and CDR2: LNHDA, SQIVND (reference sequence). CDR3 length equals 13 residues. The CDR3 loop reads CASSIDQFYGYTF. CDR3 DNA sequence: TGTGCCAGTAGTATAGACCAGTTCTATGGCTACACCTTC. The complete variable domain, with remaining parts taken from reference TRBV19 and TRBJ1-2, reads DGGITQSPKYLFRKEGQNVTLSCEQNLNHDAMYWYRQDPGQGLRLIYYSQIVNDFQKGDIAEGYSVSREKKESFPLTVTSAQKNPTAFYLCASSIDQFYGYTFGSGTRLTVV.

The chain is built from TRBV2 and TRBJ2-1; TRBD2 aligns across 9 bases. V lost 7 bases, J lost 6 bases, and 10 bases stayed unmatched. Germline V gene data show CDR1 as SNHLY and CDR2 as FYNNEI. The CDR3 contains 15 residues. CDR3 sequence (DNA): TGTGCCAGCAATTTAGCGGGGGCCCACACCAATGAGCAGTTCTTC. Amino acid sequence: CASNLAGAHTNEQFF. The entire variable domain, with the rest obtained from reference TRBV2 and TRBJ2-1, is as follows: EPEVTQTPSHQVTQMGQEVILRCVPISNHLYFYWYRQILGQKVEFLVSFYNNEISEKSEIFDDQFSVERPDGSNFTLKIRSTKLEDSAMYFCASNLAGAHTNEQFFGPGTRLTVL.

The genes are TRBV19 and TRBJ1-2; no definite D call. The CDR3 contains 11 residues. V shed 4 bases and J shed 5 bases, with 5 bases lying between them. Germline CDR1 and CDR2: LNHDA and SQIVND (reference sequence). CDR3 DNA sequence: TGTGCCAGTAGTACACATTATGGCTACACCTTC. Its translation is CASSTHYGYTF.

This chain uses TRBV29-1 with TRBJ1-1, with 8 bases fitting TRBD1. Germline loops: CDR1 SQVTM, CDR2 ANQGSEA. This CDR3 spans 15 amino acids. Germline trimming cut 6 bases from V and 3 bases from J; bases unmatched to any gene: 12. CDR3 coding DNA: TGCAGCGTCGAGATCCGTGGACAGGGATACACTGAAGCTTTCTTT. Encoded protein: CSVEIRGQGYTEAFF.

J is TRBJ1-3 and V is TRBV2; D might be TRBD1 (6 bases). This CDR3 is 15 amino acids long. From germline, CDR1 is SNHLY and CDR2 FYNNEI. The V end lost 7 bases, the J end lost 0 bases, and 13 bases lay between the germline ends. The CDR3 DNA reads TGTGCCAGCACGGTAGACAGGATCTCTGGAAACACCATATATTTT. Amino acids: CASTVDRISGNTIYF.

CDR3 loop: CASSQDNREYGYTF. The CDR3 DNA reads as TGTGCCAGCAGCCAAGATAACAGGGAGTATGGCTACACCTTC. This sequence joins TRBV14 and TRBJ1-2, with a possible D match to TRBD1 (6 bases). V lost 0 bases and J 5 bases, leaving 10 bases between the germline ends. This CDR3 region has 14 residues. Germline V gene lookup returns CDR1 SGHDN and CDR2 FVKESK.